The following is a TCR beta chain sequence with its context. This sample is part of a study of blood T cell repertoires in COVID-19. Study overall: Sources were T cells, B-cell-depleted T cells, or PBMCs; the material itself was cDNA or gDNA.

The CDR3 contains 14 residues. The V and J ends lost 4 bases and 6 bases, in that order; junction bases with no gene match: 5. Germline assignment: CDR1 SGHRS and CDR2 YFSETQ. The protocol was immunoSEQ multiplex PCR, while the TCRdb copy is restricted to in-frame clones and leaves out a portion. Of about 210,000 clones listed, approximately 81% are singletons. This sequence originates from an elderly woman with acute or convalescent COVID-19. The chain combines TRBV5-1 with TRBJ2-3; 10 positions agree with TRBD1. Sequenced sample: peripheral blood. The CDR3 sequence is CASSRRDRGDTQYF. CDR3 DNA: TGCGCCAGCAGCCGGAGGGACAGGGGCGATACGCAGTATTTT.